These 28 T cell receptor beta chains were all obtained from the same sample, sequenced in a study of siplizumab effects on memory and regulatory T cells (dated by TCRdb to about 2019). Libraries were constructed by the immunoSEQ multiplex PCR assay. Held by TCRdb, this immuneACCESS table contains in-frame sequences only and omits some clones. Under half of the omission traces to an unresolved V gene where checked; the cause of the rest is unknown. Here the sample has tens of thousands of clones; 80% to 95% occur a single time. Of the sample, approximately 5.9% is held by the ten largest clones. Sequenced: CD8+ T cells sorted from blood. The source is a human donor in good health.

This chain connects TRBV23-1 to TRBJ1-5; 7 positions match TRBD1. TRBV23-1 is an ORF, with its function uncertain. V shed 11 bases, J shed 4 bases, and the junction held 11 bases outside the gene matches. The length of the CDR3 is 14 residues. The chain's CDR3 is CAPPGDSHNQPQHF. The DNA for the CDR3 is TGCGCCCCGCCAGGGGACAGCCATAATCAGCCCCAGCATTTT.

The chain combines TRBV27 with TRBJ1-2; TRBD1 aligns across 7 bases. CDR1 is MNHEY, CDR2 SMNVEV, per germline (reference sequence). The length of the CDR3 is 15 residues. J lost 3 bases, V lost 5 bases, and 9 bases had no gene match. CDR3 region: CASSPLDRAYYGYTF. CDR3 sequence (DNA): TGTGCCAGCAGTCCCCTCGACAGGGCCTACTATGGCTACACCTTC.

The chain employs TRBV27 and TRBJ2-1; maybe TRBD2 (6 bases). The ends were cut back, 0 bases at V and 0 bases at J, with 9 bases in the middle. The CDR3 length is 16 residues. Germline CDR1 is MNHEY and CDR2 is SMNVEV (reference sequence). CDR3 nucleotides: TGTGCCAGCAGTTTATCCGGGGGAAGCTCCTACAATGAGCAGTTCTTC. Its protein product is CASSLSGGSSYNEQFF.

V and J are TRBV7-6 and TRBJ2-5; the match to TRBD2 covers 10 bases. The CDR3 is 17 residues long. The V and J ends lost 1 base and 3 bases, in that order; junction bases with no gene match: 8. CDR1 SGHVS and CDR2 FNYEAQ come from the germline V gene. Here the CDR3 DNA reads TGTGCCAGCAGCTTAGTGGAGGGGACTAGCGACAAAGAGACCCAGTACTTC. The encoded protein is CASSLVEGTSDKETQYF.

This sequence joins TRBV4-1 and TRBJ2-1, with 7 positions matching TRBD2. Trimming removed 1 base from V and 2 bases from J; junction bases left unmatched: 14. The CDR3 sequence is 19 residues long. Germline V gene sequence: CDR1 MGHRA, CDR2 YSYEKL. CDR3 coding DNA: TGCGCCAGCAGCCAAGTAATGACAGCCGGGACTACAGCCTACAATGAGCAGTTCTTC. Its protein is CASSQVMTAGTTAYNEQFF.

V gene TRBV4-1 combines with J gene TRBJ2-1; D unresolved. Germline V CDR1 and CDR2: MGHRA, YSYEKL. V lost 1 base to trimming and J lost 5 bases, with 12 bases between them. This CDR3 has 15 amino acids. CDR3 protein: CASSQGPRPNNEQFF. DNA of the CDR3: TGCGCCAGCAGCCAAGGCCCCCGACCTAACAATGAGCAGTTCTTC.

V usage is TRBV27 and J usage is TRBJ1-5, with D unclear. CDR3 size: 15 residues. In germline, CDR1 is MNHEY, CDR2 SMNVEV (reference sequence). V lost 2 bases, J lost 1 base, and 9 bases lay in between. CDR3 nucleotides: TGTGCCAGCAGTTTAGGAGCGGTCAGCAATCAGCCCCAGCATTTT. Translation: CASSLGAVSNQPQHF.

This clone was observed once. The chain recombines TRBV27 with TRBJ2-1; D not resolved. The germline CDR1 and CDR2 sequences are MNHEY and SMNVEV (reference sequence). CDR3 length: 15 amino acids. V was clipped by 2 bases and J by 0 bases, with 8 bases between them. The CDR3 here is CASSLRRRSYNEQFF. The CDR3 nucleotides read TGTGCCAGCAGTTTACGGCGGCGCTCCTACAATGAGCAGTTCTTC.

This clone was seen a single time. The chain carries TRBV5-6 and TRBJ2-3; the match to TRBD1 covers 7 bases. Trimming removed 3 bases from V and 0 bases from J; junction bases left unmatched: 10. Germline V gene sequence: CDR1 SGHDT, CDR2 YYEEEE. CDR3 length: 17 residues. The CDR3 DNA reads TGTGCCAGCAGCTCAATTCCGGGACAGCCGAGCACAGATACGCAGTATTTT. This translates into CASSSIPGQPSTDTQYF.

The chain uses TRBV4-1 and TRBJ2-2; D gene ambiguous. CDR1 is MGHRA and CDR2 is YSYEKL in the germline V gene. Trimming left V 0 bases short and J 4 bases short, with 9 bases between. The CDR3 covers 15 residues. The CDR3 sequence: CASSQDGGRTGELFF. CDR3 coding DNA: TGCGCCAGCAGCCAAGATGGTGGGCGCACCGGGGAGCTGTTTTTT.

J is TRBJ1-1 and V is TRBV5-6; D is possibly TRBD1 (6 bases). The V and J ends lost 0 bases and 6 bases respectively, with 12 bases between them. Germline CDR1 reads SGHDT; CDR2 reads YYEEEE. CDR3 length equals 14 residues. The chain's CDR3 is CASSLGQGISEAFF. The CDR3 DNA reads TGTGCCAGCAGCTTGGGCCAGGGGATCTCTGAAGCTTTCTTT.

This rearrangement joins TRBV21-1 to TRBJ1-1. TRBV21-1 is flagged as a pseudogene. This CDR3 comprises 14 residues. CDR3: CASSNTGGNTEAFF. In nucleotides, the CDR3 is TGTGCCAGCAGCAATACTGGGGGGAACACTGAAGCTTTCTTT.

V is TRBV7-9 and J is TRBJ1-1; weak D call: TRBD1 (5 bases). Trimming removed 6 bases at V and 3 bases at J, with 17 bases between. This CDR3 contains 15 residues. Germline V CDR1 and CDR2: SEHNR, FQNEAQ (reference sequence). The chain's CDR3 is CASSRLQGVDTEAFF. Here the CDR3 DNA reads TGTGCCAGCAGTCGTTTGCAGGGAGTGGACACTGAAGCTTTCTTT.

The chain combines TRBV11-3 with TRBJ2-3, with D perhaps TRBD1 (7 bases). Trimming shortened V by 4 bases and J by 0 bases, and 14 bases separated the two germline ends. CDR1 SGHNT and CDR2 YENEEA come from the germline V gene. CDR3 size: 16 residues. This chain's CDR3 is CASSWGDSTSTDTQYF. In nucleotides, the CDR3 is TGTGCCAGCAGCTGGGGGGACAGTACTAGCACAGATACGCAGTATTTT. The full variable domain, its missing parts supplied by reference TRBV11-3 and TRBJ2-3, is EAGVVQSPRYKIIEKKQPVAFWCNPISGHNTLYWYLQNLGQGPELLIRYENEEAVDDSQLPKDRFSAERLKGVDSTLKIQPAELGDSAVYLCASSWGDSTSTDTQYFGPGTRLTVL.

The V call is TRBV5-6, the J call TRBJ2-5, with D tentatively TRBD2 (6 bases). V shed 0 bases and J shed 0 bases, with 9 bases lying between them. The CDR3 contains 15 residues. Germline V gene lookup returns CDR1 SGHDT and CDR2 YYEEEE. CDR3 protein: CASSLAGSNQETQYF. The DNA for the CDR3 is TGTGCCAGCAGCTTGGCCGGGAGCAACCAAGAGACCCAGTACTTC. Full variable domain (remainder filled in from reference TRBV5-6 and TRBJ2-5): DAGVTQSPTHLIKTRGQQVTLRCSPKSGHDTVSWYQQALGQGPQFIFQYYEEEERQRGNFPDRFSGHQFPNYSSELNVNALLLGDSALYLCASSLAGSNQETQYFGPGTRLLVL.

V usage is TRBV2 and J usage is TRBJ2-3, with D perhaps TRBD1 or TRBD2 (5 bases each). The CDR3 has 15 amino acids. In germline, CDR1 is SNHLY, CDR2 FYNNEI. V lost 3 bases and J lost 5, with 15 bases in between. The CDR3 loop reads CASSDSARVEDTQYF. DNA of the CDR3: TGTGCCAGCAGTGATAGCGCCAGGGTGGAAGATACGCAGTATTTT.

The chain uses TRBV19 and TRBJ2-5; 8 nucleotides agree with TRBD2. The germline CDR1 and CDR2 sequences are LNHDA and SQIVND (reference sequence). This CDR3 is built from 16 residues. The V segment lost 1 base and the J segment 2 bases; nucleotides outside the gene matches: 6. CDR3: CASSIGVAGRQETQYF. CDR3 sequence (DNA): TGTGCCAGTAGTATAGGTGTAGCGGGAAGACAAGAGACCCAGTACTTC. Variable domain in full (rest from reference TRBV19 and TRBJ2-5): DGGITQSPKYLFRKEGQNVTLSCEQNLNHDAMYWYRQDPGQGLRLIYYSQIVNDFQKGDIAEGYSVSREKKESFPLTVTSAQKNPTAFYLCASSIGVAGRQETQYFGPGTRLLVL.

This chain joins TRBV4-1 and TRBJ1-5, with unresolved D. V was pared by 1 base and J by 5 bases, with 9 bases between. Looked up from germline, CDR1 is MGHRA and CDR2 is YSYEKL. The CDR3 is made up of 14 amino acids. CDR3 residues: CASSQGVGDQPQHF. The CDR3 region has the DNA TGCGCCAGCAGCCAAGGGGTCGGGGATCAGCCCCAGCATTTT.

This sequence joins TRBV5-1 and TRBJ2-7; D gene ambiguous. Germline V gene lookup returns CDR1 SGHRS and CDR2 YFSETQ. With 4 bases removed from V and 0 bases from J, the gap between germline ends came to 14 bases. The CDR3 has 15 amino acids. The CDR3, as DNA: TGCGCCAGCAGCCCTGTTGGCGCCAGCTCCTACGAGCAGTACTTC. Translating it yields CASSPVGASSYEQYF.

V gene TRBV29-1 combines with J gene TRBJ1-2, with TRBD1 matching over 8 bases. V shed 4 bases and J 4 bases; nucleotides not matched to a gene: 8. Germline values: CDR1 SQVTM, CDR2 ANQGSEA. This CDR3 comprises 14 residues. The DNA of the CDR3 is TGCAGCGTTGGGGTCACAGGGGGAGTCTATGGCTACACCTTC. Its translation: CSVGVTGGVYGYTF. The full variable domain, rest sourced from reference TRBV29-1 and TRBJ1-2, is SAVISQKPSRDICQRGTSLTIQCQVDSQVTMMFWYRQQPGQSLTLIATANQGSEATYESGFVIDKFPISRPNLTFSTLTVSNMSPEDSSIYLCSVGVTGGVYGYTFGSGTRLTVV.

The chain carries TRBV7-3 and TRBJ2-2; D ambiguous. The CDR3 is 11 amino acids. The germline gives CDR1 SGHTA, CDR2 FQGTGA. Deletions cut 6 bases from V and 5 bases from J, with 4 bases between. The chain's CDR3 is CASRQTGELFF. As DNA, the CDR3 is TGTGCCAGCAGGCAGACCGGGGAGCTGTTTTTT.

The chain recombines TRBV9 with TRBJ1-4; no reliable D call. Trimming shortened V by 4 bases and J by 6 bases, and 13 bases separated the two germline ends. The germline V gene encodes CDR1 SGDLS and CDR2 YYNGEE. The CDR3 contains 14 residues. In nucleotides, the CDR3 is TGTGCCAGCAGCCCCATGAGAGCCGATGAAAAACTGTTTTTT. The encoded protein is CASSPMRADEKLFF.

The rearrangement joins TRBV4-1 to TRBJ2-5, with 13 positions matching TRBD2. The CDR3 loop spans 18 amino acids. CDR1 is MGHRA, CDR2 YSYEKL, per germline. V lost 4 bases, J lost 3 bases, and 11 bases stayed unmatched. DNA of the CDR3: TGCGCCAGCAGCCCCACCTTCGCCGGGACTAGCGGGGAAGAGACCCAGTACTTC. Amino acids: CASSPTFAGTSGEETQYF.

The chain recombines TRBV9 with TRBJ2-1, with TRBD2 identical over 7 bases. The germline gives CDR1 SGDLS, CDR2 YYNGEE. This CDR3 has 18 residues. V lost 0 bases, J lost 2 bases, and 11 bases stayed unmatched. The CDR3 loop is CASSVERIGRPPYNEQFF. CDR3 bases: TGTGCCAGCAGCGTAGAGAGGATCGGGAGGCCTCCCTACAATGAGCAGTTCTTC.

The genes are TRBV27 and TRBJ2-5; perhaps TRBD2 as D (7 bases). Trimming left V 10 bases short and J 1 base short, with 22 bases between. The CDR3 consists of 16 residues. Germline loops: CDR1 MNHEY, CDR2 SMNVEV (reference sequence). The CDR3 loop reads CATTGIDTGGQETQYF. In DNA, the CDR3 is TGTGCCACCACAGGGATCGACACGGGAGGCCAAGAGACCCAGTACTTC.

The CDR3 region is CASSQAPGTVGGNTIYF. CDR3 nucleotides: TGCGCCAGCAGCCAAGCCCCTGGGACCGTGGGTGGAAACACCATATATTTT. The chain couples TRBV4-1 to TRBJ1-3, with a possible D match to TRBD1 (5 bases). Trimming cost V 1 base and J 3 bases, with 16 bases left between them. The germline CDR1 and CDR2 sequences are MGHRA and YSYEKL. The CDR3 totals 17 residues.

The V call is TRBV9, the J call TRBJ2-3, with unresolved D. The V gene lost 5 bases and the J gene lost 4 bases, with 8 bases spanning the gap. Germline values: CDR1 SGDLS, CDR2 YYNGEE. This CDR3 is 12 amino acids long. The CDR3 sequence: CASSPRADTQYF. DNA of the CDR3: TGTGCCAGCAGTCCAAGGGCAGATACGCAGTATTTT.

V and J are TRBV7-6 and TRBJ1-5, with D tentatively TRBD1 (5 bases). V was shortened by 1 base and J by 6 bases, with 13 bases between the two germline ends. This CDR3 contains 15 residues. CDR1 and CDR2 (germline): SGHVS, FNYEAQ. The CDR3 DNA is TGTGCCAGCAGCTTAGGTGGGAGAGGGACTCAGCCCCAGCATTTT. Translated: CASSLGGRGTQPQHF.